These 15 T cell receptor beta chains were sequenced from one sample in a study of blood T cell repertoires in COVID-19. Only in-frame clones appear in the TCRdb table, and some are missing; sequencing was by immunoSEQ multiplex PCR. Of about 180,000 clones in the sample, more than 85% were seen once. The source material was peripheral blood. Source of these receptors: a man aged 50-59 years with acute or convalescent COVID-19.

The V gene is TRBV6-2 or TRBV6-3, the J gene TRBJ1-5; 8 bases agree with TRBD1. CDR3 length: 15 residues. Trimming took 2 bases from V and 4 from J; bases not matched to a gene: 4. CDR1 and CDR2 from the germline V gene are MNHEY and SVGEGT. Written as DNA, the CDR3 is TGTGCCAGCAGTTACGGGGACAGGCGGAATCAGCCCCAGCATTTT. Its translation: CASSYGDRRNQPQHF.

The J gene is TRBJ2-7, the V gene TRBV18, with D maybe TRBD1 (5 bases). V was pared by 3 bases and J by 2 bases, with 11 bases between. The CDR3 length is 14 residues. The germline CDR1 and CDR2 sequences are KGHSH and LQKENI. Here the CDR3 reads CASSPRQGTYEQYV. The CDR3 DNA sequence: TGTGCCAGCTCACCGCGGCAGGGCACCTACGAGCAGTACGTC.

The V and J genes are TRBV7-9 and TRBJ1-4, with a weak D call TRBD1 (5 bases). V lost 0 bases, J lost 5 bases, and 10 bases lay in between. CDR1 is SEHNR and CDR2 is FQNEAQ in the germline V gene (reference sequence). The CDR3 totals 15 residues. The DNA for the CDR3 is TGTGCCAGCAGCTTAGCAGGGGCGAAAAATGAAAAACTGTTTTTT. It is translated as CASSLAGAKNEKLFF.

This chain uses TRBV6-5 with TRBJ1-6; TRBD1 matches at 7 bases. The CDR3 runs 15 residues. The J segment lost 5 bases and the V segment lost 8 bases, leaving 9 bases of the junction unmatched. Germline-derived CDR1 and CDR2 are MNHEY and SVGAGI. CDR3 nucleotide sequence: TGTGCCAGCGGAAAACTACAGGGGAATAATTCACCCCTCCACTTT. It specifies CASGKLQGNNSPLHF.

The genes are TRBV28 and TRBJ1-2, with 9 bases aligning to TRBD1. The junction had 10 bases not matched to a gene; V was cut back by 7 bases and J by 7 bases. Germline-derived CDR1 and CDR2 are MDHEN and SYDVKM. CDR3 length: 14 residues. The CDR3 region has the DNA TGTGCCAGCAATCCCACCACAGGGGGCCGTGGCTACACCTTC. Translation: CASNPTTGGRGYTF.

This clone has just a few counts. This CDR3 is CASSPAQTSGSTYEQYF. The CDR3, as DNA: TGTGCCAGCAGTCCAGCCCAGACTAGCGGGAGTACCTACGAGCAGTACTTC. The chain employs TRBV27 and TRBJ2-7; TRBD2 aligns across 12 bases. CDR1 MNHEY and CDR2 SMNVEV come from the germline V gene (reference sequence). V trimming: 5 bases; J trimming: 2 bases; junction bases outside the gene matches: 10. There are 17 residues in the CDR3.

This rearrangement joins TRBV27 to TRBJ1-2; a weak D match, TRBD1 (6 bases). There are 17 residues in the CDR3. V was cut by 0 bases and J by 0 bases, with 14 bases left in between. Germline V gives CDR1 MNHEY, CDR2 SMNVEV (reference sequence). CDR3 in amino acids: CASSLSGQSGTNYGYTF. CDR3 coding DNA: TGTGCCAGCAGTTTATCCGGACAGTCGGGGACTAACTATGGCTACACCTTC.

The chain links TRBV29-1 to TRBJ2-3, with TRBD1 matching over 7 bases. The CDR3 totals 17 residues. V lost 7 bases to trimming and J lost 2 bases; unmatched junction nucleotides: 18. In germline, CDR1 is SQVTM, CDR2 ANQGSEA. The CDR3: CSAGGSQIDRATDTQYF. The CDR3 bases are TGCAGCGCCGGCGGCTCCCAGATCGACAGGGCCACAGATACGCAGTATTTT.

The genes are TRBV28 and TRBJ2-1; 9 bases line up with TRBD1. The CDR3 consists of 16 residues. J gave up 4 bases and V 2 bases, and 6 bases lay outside the gene matches. CDR1 MDHEN and CDR2 SYDVKM come from the germline V gene. The CDR3 DNA is TGTGCCAGCAGTTTACTCGGACAGGGGCTTTACAATGAGCAGTTCTTC. As protein: CASSLLGQGLYNEQFF.

This chain uses TRBV12-3 or TRBV12-4 with TRBJ1-4; D uncertain. The CDR3 runs 13 residues. The ends were cut back, 6 bases at V and 8 bases at J, with 13 bases in the middle. The CDR3 DNA reads TGTGCCAGCAGCAGGAACAGTGGCGAAAAACTGTTTTTT. It encodes CASSRNSGEKLFF.

J is TRBJ1-2 and V is TRBV18; the D gene is possibly TRBD1 (6 bases). The germline V gene has CDR1 KGHSH and CDR2 LQKENI. The CDR3 extends over 15 amino acids. V gave up 3 bases and J gave up 8 bases, with 19 bases separating them. The CDR3, as DNA: TGTGCCAGCTCACCCACTCCGGACAGCGCCCGGGGCTACACCTTC. Protein: CASSPTPDSARGYTF.

The chain carries TRBV28 and TRBJ1-1; D is possibly TRBD1 (6 bases). V lost 6 bases to trimming and J lost 5 bases, with 13 bases between them. CDR1 MDHEN and CDR2 SYDVKM come from the germline V gene. The CDR3 sequence is 13 residues long. This CDR3 reads CASRMGGLTEAFF. CDR3 nucleotide sequence: TGTGCCAGCAGGATGGGGGGGCTAACTGAAGCTTTCTTT. The full variable domain, rest sourced from reference TRBV28 and TRBJ1-1, is DVKVTQSSRYLVKRTGEKVFLECVQDMDHENMFWYRQDPGLGLRLIYFSYDVKMKEKGDIPEGYSVSREKKERFSLILESASTNQTSMYLCASRMGGLTEAFFGQGTRLTVV.

The CDR3 DNA follows: TGTGCCAGTGGGGGGGCTAGCGGGAGGACAGATACGCAGTATTTT. Protein sequence: CASGGASGRTDTQYF. The V and J genes are TRBV28 and TRBJ2-3; TRBD2 matches 11 bases. This CDR3 spans 15 amino acids. The germline CDR1 and CDR2 sequences are MDHEN and SYDVKM. Losses at the gene ends were 9 bases for V and 3 bases for J; bases not matched to a gene: 8.

J is TRBJ1-1 and V is TRBV15; D call uncertain. The CDR3 covers 13 residues. Looked up from germline, CDR1 is LNHNV and CDR2 is YYDKDF (reference sequence). The V and J ends lost 0 bases and 11 bases respectively, with 13 bases between them. CDR3 sequence reads: CATSRDSEVRAFF. The CDR3 coding sequence is TGTGCCACCAGCAGAGACAGTGAGGTGCGGGCTTTCTTT.

The V gene is TRBV28, the J gene TRBJ1-1, with 9 bases aligning to TRBD1. Germline CDR1 reads MDHEN; CDR2 reads SYDVKM. This CDR3 has 16 amino acids. The J segment lost 1 base and the V segment lost 5 bases, leaving 8 bases of the junction unmatched. This CDR3 reads CASSPYRGLGNTEAFF. CDR3 bases: TGTGCCAGCAGTCCATACAGGGGGCTAGGGAACACTGAAGCTTTCTTT.